What follows describes a single T cell receptor beta chain. Germline V gene lookup returns CDR1 LNHDA and CDR2 SQIVND (reference sequence). The CDR3 is 13 residues long. The data stem from a study of sequential checkpoint blockade in melanoma. Treatment defined: randomized to nivolumab then ipilimumab (arm A) or the reverse (arm B). Libraries were prepared by immunoSEQ multiplex PCR; TCRdb keeps only in-frame clonotypes and omits some of them. The repertoire consists of over 9,500 clones, with approximately 60% occurring once and the leading ten covering 20% to 25%. The chain is built from TRBV19 and TRBJ2-5; D may be TRBD1 (6 bases). The closer fit of TRBJ2-7 to the DNA end suggests the J call may be wrong. The sequence derives from a human donor with melanoma. Sample: CD8+ T cells sorted from blood (inferred from file names), taken from a patient given nivolumab and ipilimumab in sequence. CDR3 amino acids: CASAPGQFLEQYF. For the CDR3, the DNA is TGTGCCAGTGCACCGGGACAATTCCTCGAGCAGTACTTC.